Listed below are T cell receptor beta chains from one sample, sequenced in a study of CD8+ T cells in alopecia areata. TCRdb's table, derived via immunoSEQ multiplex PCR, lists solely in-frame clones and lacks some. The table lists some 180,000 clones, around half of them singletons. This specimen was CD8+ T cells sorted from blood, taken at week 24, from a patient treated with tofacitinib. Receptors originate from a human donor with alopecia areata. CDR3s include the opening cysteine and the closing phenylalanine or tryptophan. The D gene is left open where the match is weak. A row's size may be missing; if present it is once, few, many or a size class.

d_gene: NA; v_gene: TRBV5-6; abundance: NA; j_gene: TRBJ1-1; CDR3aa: CASSLGQGWVNTEAFF; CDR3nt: TGTGCCAGCAGCTTGGGGCAGGGTTGGGTGAACACTGAAGCTTTCTTT
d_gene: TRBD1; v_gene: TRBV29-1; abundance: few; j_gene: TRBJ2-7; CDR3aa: CSVGGQESSYEQYF; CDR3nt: TGCAGCGTCGGAGGACAGGAGAGCTCCTACGAGCAGTACTTC
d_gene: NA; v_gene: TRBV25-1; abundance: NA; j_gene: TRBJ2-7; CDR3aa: CASSGAYEQYF; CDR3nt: TGTGCCAGCAGCGGGGCCTACGAGCAGTACTTC
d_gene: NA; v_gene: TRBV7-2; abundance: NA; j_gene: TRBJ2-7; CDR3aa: CASSSLFGGYEQYF; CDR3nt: TGTGCCAGCAGCTCCCTCTTCGGGGGCTACGAGCAGTACTTC
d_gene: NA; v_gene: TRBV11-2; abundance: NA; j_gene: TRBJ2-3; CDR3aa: CASSLAGRATDTQYF; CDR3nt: TGTGCCAGCAGCTTAGCTGGGCGCGCCACAGATACGCAGTATTTT
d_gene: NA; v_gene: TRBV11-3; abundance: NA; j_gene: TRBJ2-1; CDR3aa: CASSSEDYNEQFF; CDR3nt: TGTGCCAGCAGCTCAGAGGACTACAATGAGCAGTTCTTC
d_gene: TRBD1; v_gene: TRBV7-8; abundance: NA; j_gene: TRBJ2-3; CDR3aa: CASSQDRVMDTQYF; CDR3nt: TGTGCCAGCAGTCAGGACAGGGTCATGGATACGCAGTATTTT
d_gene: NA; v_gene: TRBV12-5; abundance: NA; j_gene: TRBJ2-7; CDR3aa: CASGLGNSYEQYF; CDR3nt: TGTGCTAGTGGTTTGGGCAACTCCTACGAGCAGTACTTC
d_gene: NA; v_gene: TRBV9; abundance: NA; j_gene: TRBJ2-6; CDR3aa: CASSVGASGTATSGANVLTF; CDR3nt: TGTGCCAGCAGCGTAGGTGCCTCGGGGACTGCTACCTCTGGGGCCAACGTCCTGACTTTC
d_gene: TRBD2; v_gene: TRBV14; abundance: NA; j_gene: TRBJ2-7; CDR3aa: CASSQGPSGSYEQYF; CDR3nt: TGTGCCAGCAGCCAAGGTCCTAGCGGCTCCTACGAGCAGTACTTC
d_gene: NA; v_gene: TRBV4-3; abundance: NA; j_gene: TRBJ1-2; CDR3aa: CASSQDGASGYTF; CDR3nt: TGCGCCAGCAGCCAAGATGGGGCGAGTGGCTACACCTTC
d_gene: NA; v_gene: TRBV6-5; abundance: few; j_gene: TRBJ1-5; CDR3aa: CASSTLNQPQHF; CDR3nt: TGTGCCAGCAGCACCCTTAATCAGCCCCAGCATTTT
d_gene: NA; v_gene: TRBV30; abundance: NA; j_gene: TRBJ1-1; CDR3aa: CAWSVGTTEAFF; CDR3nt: TGTGCCTGGAGTGTAGGCACCACTGAAGCTTTCTTT
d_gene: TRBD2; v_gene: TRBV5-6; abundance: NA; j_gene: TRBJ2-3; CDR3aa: CASSSGTSDSTDTQYF; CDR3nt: TGTGCCAGCAGCTCCGGGACTAGCGACAGCACAGATACGCAGTATTTT
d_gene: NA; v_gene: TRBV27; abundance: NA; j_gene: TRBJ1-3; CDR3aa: CASSSGDTIYF; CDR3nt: TGTGCCAGCAGTTCGGGGGACACCATATATTTT
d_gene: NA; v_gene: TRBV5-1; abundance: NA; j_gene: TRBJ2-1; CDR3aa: CASSFEGGTYNEQFF; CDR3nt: TGCGCCAGCAGCTTTGAAGGGGGGACCTACAATGAGCAGTTCTTC
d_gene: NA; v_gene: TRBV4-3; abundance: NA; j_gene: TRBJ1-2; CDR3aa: CASSQGAGLGYGYTF; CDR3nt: TGCGCCAGCAGCCAAGGGGCAGGTCTTGGCTATGGCTACACCTTC
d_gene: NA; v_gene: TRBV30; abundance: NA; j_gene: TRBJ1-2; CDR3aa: CAWSVGVDGYTF; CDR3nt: TGTGCCTGGAGTGTAGGGGTTGATGGCTACACCTTC
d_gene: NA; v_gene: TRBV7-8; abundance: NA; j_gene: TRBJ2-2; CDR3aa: CASSSSGNSNTGELFF; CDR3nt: TGTGCCAGCAGCTCTAGTGGAAACAGTAACACCGGGGAGCTGTTTTTT
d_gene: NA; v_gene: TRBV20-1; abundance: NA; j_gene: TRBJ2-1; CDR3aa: CSVGGSGEQFF; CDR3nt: TGCAGTGTTGGAGGGTCGGGTGAGCAGTTCTTC
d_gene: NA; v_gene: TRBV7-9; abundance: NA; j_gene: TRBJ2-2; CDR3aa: CASSSSRGTGELFF; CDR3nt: TGTGCCAGCAGCTCATCCCGAGGCACCGGGGAGCTGTTTTTT
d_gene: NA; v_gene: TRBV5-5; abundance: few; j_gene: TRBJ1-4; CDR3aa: CASSHRDNRELFF; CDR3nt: TGTGCCAGCAGCCACCGGGACAACAGGGAACTGTTTTTT
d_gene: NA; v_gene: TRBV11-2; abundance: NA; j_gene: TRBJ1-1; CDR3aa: CASSLGANTEAFF; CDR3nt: TGTGCCAGCAGCTTAGGGGCGAACACTGAAGCTTTCTTT
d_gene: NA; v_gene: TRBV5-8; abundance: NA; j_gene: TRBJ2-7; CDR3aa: CASSWDGTYEQYF; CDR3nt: TGTGCCAGCAGCTGGGACGGAACCTACGAGCAGTACTTC
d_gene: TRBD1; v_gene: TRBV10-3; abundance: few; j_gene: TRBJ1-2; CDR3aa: CAISESVDRGSYGYTF; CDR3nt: TGTGCCATCAGTGAGTCCGTCGACAGGGGAAGCTATGGCTACACCTTC